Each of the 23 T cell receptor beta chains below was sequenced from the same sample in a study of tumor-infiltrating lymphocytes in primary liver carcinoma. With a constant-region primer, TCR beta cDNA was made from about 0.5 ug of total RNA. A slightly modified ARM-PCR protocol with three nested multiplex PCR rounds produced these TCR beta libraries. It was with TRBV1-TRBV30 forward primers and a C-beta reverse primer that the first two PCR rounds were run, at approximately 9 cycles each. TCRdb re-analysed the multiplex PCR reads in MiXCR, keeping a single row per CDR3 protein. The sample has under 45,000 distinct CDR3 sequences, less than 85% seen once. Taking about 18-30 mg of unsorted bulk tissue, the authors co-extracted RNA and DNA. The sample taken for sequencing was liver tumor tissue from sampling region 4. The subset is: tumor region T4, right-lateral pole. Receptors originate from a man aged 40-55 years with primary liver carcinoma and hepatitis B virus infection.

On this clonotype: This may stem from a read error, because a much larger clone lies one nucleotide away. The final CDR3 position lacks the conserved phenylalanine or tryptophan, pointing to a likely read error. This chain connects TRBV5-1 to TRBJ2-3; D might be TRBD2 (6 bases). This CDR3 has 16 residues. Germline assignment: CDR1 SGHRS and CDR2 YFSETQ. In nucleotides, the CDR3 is TGCACCAGCAGCTCCTTAGCGGAGTTTAGCACAGATACGCAGTATTCT. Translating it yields CTSSSLAEFSTDTQYS.

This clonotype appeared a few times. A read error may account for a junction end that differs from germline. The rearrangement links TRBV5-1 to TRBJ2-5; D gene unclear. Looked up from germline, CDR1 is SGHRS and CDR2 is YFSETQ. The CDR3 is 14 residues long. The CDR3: CASSPSVAQETQYF. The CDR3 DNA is TGTGCCAGCAGCCCCTCGGTAGCCCAAGAGACCCAGTACTTC.

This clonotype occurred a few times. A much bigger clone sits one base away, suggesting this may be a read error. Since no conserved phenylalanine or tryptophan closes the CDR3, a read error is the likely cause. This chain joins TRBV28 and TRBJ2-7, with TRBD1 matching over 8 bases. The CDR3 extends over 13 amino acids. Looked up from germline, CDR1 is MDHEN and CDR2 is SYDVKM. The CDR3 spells CANSSGQGYEQYL. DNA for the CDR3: TGTGCCAACAGTTCCGGACAGGGCTACGAGCAGTACCTC.

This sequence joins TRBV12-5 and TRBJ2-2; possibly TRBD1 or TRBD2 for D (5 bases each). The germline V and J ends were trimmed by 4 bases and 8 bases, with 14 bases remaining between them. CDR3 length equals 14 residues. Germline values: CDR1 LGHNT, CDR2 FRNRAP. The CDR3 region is CASGWTGTEGELFF. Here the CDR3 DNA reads TGTGCTAGTGGTTGGACCGGGACGGAGGGGGAGCTGTTTTTT.

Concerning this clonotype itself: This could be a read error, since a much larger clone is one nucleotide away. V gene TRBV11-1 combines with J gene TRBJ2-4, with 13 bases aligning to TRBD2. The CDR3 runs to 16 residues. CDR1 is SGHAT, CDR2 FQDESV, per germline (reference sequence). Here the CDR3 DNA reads TGTGCCAGCTTTCCCGGGACTAGCGGGACCAAAAACAATCAGTACTTC. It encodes CASFPGTSGTKNNQYF.

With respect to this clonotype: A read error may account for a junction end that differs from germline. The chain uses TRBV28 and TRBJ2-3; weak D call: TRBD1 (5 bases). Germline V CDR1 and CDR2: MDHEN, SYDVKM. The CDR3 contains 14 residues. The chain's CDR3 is CASSLPQGTDTQYF. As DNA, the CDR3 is TGTGCCAGCAGTTTGCCTCAGGGCACAGATACGCAATATTTT.

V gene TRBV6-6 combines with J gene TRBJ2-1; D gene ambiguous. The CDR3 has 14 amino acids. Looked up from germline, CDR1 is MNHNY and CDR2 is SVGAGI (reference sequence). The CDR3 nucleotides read TGTGCTAGGAGTTACTGGACGGCAGACAATGAGCAGTTCTTC. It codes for CARSYWTADNEQFF.

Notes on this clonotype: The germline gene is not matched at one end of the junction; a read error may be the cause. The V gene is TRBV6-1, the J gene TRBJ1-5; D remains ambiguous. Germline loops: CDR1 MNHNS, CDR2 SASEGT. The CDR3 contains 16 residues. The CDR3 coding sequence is TGTACCAGCAGTGAAGGAGGAATAGCTAGCAATCGGCCCCATCATTTT. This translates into CTSSEGGIASNRPHHF.

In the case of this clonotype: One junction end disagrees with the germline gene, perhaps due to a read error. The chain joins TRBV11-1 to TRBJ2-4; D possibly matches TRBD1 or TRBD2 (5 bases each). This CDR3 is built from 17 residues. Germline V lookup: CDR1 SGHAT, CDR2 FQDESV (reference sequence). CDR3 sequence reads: CTSSSPGQGASKNIQCF. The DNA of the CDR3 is TGTACCAGCAGCTCTCCGGGGCAGGGAGCATCAAAAAACATTCAGTGCTTC.

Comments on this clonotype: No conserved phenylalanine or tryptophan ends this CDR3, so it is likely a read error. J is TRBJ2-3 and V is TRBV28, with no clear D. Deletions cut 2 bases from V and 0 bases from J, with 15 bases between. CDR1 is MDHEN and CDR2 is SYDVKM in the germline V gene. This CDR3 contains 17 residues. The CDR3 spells CASSLTTVGISTDTQYY. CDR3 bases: TGTGCCAGCAGTTTAACGACCGTTGGAATTAGCACAGATACGCAGTATTAT.

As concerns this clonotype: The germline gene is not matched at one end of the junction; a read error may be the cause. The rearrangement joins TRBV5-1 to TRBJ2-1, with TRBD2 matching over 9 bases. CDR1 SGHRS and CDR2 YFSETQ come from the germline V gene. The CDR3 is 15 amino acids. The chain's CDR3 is CASSLRLAAGGEQLF. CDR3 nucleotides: TGCGCCAGCAGCCTAAGACTAGCGGCAGGAGGAGAGCAGCTCTTC.

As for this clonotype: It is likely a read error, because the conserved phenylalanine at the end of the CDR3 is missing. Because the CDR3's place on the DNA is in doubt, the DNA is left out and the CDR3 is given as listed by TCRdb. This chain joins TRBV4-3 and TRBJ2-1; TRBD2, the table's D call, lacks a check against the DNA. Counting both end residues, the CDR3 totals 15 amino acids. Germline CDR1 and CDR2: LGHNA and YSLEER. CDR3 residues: CASSQFQGASGEQFL.

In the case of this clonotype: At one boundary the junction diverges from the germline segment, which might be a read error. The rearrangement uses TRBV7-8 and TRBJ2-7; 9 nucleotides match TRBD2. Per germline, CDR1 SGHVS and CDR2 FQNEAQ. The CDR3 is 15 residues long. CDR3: CASSAKTSGPHELCF. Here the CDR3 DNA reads TGTGCCAGCAGCGCCAAGACTAGCGGCCCCCACGAGCTGTGCTTC.

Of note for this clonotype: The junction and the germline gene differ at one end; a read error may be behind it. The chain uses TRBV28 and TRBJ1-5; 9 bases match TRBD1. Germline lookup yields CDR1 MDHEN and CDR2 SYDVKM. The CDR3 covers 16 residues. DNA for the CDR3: TGTGCCAGCACCTTCGACAGGGGGGCCTCCATTCAGCCCCAACATTTT. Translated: CASTFDRGASIQPQHF.

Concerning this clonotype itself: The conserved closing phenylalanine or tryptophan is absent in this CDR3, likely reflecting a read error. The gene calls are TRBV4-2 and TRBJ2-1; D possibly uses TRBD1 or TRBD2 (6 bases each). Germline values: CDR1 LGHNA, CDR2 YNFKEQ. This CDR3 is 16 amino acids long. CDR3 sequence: CASSRAGGHGNNGQFL. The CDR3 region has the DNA TGTGCCAGCAGCCGCGCCGGGGGACATGGGAACAATGGGCAGTTCTTA.

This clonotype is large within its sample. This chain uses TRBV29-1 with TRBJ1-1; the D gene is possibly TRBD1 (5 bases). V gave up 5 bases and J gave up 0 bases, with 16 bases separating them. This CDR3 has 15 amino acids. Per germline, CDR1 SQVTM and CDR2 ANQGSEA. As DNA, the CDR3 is TGCAGCGTTTCCGCAGGGTGGGGCATGAACACTGAAGCTTTCTTT. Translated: CSVSAGWGMNTEAFF.

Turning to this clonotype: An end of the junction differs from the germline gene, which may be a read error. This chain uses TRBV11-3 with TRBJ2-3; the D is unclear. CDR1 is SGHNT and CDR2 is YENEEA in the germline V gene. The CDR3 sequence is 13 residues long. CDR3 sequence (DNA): TGCGCCAGCAGCTTGCGAGGCACAGATACGCAGTATTTT. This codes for CASSLRGTDTQYF.

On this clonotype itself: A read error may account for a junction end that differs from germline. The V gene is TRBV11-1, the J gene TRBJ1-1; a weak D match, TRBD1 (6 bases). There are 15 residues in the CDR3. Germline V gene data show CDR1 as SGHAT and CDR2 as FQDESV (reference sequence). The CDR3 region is CTSSYGQTLGTEAFF. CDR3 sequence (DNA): TGTACCAGTAGCTACGGACAGACCTTGGGGACTGAAGCTTTCTTT.

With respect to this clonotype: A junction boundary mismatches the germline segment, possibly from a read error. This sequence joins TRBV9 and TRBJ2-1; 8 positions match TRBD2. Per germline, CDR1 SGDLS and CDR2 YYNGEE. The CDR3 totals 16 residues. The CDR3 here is CASSSRTSWTRNEQFF. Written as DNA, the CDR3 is TGCGCCAGCAGCTCCCGGACTAGCTGGACAAGAAATGAGCAGTTCTTC.

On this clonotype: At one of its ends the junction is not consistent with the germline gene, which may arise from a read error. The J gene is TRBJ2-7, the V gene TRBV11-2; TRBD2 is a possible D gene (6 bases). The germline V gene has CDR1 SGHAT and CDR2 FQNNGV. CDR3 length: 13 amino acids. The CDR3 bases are TGTGCCAGCAGCGGAAGCGGGTTGTACGGGCAGTACTTC. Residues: CASSGSGLYGQYF. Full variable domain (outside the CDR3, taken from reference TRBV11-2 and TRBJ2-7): EAGVAQSPRYKIIEKRQSVAFWCNPISGHATLYWYQQILGQGPKLLIQFQNNGVVDDSQLPKDRFSAERLKGVDSTLKIQPAKLEDSAVYLCASSGSGLYGQYFGPGTRLTVT.

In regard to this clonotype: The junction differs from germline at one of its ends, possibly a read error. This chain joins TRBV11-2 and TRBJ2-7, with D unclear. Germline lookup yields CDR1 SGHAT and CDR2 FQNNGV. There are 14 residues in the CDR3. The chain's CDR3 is CAGSSNKNSYEQYF. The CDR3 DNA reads TGTGCCGGCAGCTCTAATAAGAACTCCTACGAGCAGTACTTC.

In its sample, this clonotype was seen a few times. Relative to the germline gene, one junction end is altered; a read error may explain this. The CDR3 DNA is TGTGACAGCAGTTTAATGGTCAGCTATGGCAACACCTTC. This translates into CDSSLMVSYGNTF. The chain is built from TRBV28 and TRBJ1-2; no clear D gene. The length of the CDR3 is 13 residues. Germline loops: CDR1 MDHEN, CDR2 SYDVKM.

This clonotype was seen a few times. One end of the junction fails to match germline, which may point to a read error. CDR3 residues: CACSYRGGPYEQCF. The CDR3 nucleotides are TGCGCCTGCAGCTACAGGGGGGGTCCCTACGAGCAGTGCTTC. The chain uses TRBV10-2 and TRBJ2-7; D might be TRBD1 (8 bases). Germline assignment: CDR1 WSHSY and CDR2 SAAADI. The CDR3 extends over 14 amino acids.